The entry below gives a single TCR beta chain sequence along with its context. Generated by immunoSEQ multiplex PCR, the TCRdb table keeps only in-frame clones and is missing some. The table has roughly 120,000 clones, about 90% seen once. The source of the sample is a study of T cell responses to AZD1222 COVID-19 vaccine. The CDR3 covers 13 residues. Looked up from germline, CDR1 is LNHNV and CDR2 is YYDKDF (reference sequence). Trimming shortened V by 0 bases and J by 7 bases, and 8 bases separated the two germline ends. This sequence originates from an adult in good health. The input for sequencing was peripheral blood, taken on day 0 of MenACWY control vaccination. The rearrangement links TRBV15 to TRBJ2-3, with D unresolved. Here the CDR3 DNA reads TGTGCCACCAGCAGAGATATAAGTTATACGCAGTATTTT. Its translation is CATSRDISYTQYF.